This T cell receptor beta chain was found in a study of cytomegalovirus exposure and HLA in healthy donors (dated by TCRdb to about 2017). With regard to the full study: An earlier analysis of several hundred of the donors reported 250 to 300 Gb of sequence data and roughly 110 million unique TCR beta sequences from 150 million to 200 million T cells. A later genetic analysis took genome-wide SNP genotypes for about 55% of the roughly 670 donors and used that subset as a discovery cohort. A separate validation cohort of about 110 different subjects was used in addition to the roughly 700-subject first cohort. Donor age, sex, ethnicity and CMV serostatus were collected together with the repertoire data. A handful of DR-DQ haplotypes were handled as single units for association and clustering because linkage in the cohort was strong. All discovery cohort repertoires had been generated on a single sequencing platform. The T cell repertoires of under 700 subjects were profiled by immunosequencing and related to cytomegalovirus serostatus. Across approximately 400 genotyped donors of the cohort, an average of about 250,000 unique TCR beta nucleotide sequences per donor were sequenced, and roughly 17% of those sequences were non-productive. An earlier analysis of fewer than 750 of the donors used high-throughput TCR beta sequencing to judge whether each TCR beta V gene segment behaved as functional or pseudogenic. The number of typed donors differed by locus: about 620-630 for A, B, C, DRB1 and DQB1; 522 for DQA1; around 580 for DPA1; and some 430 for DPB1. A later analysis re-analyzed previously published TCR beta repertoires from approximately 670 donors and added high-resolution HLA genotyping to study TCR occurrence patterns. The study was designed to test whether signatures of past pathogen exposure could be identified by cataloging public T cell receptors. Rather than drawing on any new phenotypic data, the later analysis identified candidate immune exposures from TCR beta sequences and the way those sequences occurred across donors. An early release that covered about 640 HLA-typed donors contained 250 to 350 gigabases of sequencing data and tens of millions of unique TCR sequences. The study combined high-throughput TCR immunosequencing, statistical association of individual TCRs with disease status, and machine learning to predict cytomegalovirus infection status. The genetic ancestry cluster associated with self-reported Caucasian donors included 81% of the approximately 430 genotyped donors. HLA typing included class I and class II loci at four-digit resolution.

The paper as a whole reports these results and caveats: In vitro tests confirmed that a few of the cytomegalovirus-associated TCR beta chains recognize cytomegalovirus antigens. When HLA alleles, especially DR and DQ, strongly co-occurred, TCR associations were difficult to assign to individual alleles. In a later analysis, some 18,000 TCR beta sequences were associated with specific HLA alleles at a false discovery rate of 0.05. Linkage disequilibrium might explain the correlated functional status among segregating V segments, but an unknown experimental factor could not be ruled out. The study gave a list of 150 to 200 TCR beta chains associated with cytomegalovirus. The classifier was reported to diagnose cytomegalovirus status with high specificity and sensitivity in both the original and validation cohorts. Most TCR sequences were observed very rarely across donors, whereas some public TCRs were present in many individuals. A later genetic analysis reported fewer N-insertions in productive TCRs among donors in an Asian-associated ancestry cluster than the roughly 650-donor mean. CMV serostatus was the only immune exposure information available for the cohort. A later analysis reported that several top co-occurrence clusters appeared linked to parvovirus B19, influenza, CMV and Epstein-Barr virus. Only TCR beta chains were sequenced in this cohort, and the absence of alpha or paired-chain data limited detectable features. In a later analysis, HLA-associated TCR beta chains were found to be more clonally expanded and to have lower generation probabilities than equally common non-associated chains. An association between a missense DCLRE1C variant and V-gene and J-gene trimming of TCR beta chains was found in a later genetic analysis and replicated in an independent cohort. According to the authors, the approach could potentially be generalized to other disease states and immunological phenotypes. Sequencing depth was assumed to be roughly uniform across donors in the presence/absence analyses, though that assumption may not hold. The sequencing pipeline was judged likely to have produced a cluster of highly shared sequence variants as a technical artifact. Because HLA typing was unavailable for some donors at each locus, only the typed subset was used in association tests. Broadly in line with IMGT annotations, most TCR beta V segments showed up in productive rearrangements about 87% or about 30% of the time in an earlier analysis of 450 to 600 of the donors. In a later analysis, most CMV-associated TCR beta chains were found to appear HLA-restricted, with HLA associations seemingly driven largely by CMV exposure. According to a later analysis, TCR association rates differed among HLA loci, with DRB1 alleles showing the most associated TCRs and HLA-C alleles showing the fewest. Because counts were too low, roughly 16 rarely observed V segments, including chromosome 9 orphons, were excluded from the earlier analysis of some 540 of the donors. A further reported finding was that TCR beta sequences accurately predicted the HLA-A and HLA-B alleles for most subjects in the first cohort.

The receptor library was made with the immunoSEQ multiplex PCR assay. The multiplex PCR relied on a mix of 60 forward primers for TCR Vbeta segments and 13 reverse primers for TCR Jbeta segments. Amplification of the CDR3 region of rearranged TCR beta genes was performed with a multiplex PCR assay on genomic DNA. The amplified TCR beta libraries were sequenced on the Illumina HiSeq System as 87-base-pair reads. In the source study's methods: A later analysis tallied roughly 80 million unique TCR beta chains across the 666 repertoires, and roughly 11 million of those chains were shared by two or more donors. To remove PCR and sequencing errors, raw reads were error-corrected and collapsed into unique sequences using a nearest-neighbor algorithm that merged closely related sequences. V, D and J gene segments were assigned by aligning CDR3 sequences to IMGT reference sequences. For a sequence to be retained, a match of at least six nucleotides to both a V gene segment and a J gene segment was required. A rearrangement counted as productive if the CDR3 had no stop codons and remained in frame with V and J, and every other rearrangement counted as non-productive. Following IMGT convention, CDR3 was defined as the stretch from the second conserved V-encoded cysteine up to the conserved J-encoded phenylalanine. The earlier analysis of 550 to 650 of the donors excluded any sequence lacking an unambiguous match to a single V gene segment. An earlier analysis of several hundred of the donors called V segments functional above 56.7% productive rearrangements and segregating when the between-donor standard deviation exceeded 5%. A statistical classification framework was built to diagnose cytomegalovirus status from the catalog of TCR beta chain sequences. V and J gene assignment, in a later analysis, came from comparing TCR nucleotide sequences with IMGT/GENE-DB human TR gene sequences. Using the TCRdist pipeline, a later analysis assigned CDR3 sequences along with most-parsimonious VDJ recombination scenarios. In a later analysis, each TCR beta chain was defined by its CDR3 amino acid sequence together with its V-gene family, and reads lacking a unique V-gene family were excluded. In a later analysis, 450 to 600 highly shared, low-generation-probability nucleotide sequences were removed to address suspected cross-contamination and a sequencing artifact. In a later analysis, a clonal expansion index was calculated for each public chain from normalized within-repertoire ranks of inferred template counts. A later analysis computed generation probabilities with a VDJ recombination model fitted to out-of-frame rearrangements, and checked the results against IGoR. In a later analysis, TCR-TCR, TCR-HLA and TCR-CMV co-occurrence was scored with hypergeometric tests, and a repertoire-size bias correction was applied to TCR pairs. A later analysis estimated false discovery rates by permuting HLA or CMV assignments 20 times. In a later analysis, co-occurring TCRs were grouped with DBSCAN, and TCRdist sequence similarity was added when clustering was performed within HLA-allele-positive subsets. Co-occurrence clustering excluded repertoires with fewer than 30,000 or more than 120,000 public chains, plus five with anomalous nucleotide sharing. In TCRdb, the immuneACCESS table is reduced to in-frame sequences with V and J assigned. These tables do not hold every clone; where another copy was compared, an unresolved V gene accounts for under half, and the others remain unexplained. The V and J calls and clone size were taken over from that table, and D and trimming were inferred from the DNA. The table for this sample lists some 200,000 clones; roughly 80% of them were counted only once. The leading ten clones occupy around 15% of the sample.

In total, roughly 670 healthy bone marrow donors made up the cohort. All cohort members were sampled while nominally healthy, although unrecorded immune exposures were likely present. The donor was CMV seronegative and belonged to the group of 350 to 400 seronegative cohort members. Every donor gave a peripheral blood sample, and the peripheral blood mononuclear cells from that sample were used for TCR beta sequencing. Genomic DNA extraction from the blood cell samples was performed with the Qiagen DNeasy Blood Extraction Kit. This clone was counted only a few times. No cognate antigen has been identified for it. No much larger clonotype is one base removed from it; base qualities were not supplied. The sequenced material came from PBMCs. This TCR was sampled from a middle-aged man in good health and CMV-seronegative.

Here is the DNA: TGTGCCAGCAGCCCCGAGCAGCGGATAGAGACCCAGTACTTC. It translates to CASSPEQRIETQYF. The chain joins TRBV4-2 to TRBJ2-5, and possibly TRBD2, on 5 matching bases. The CDR3, cysteine through phenylalanine, is 14 amino acids long. The entry retains the CDR3 DNA only, 42 bases that are in frame from base 1. From the germline V gene, CDR1 is LGHNA and CDR2 is YNFKEQ. V is reduced by 4 bases and J by 4 bases, leaving a spacing of 13 bases between them.